This T cell receptor (beta chain) was sequenced in a study of blood T cell repertoires in COVID-19. Assay: immunoSEQ multiplex PCR; the TCRdb copy retains only in-frame clones and omits some. The table shows about 210,000 clones, with 70% to 90% occurring only once. The CDR3 extends over 13 amino acids. Germline CDR1 SQVTM, CDR2 ANQGSEA. V gave up 6 bases and J gave up 8 bases, with 16 bases separating them. The sequenced sample was peripheral blood. The clonotype comes from a woman aged 50 to 60 with active or convalescent COVID-19. V usage is TRBV29-1 and J usage is TRBJ1-4; no firm D call. The CDR3 here is CSVASQSGEKLFF. DNA for the CDR3: TGCAGCGTCGCGTCCCAGAGCGGGGAAAAACTGTTTTTT.